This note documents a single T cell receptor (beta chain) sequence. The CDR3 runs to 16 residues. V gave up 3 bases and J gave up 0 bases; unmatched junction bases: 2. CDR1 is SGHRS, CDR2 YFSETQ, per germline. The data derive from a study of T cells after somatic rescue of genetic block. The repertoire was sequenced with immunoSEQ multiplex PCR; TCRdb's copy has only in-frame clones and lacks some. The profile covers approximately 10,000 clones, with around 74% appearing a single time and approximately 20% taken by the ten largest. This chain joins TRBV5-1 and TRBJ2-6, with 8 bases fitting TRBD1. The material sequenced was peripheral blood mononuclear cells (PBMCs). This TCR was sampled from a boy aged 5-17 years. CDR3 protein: CASSWTGYSGANVLTF. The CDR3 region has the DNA TGCGCCAGCAGCTGGACAGGGTACTCTGGGGCCAACGTCCTGACTTTC.